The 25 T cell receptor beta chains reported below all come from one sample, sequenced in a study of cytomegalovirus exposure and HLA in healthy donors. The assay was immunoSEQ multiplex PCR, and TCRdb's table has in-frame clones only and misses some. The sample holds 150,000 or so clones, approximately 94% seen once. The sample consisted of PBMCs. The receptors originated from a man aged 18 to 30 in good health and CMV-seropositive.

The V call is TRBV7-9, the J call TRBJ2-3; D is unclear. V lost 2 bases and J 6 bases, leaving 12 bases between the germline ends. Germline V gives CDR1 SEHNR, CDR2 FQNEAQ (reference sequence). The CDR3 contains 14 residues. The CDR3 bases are TGTGCCAGCAGCTTAAGGCGGTACCTGGATACGCAGTATTTT. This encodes CASSLRRYLDTQYF.

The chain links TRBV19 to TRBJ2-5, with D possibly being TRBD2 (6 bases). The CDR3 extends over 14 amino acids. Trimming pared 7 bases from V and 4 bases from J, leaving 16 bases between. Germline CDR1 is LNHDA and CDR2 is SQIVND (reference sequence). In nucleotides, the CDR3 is TGTGCCAGTAAACCCCGGGGGACCCTAGAGACCCAGTACTTC. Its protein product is CASKPRGTLETQYF.

CDR3 sequence reads: CASSSNEKLFF. CDR3 in DNA: TGTGCCAGCAGCTCTAATGAAAAACTGTTTTTT. The chain couples TRBV28 to TRBJ1-4; D is unclear. CDR3 length equals 11 residues. Germline CDR1 and CDR2: MDHEN and SYDVKM. Trimming took 6 bases from V and 3 from J, leaving 2 bases between them. Together with reference TRBV28 and TRBJ1-4, the CDR3 gives the full variable domain: DVKVTQSSRYLVKRTGEKVFLECVQDMDHENMFWYRQDPGLGLRLIYFSYDVKMKEKGDIPEGYSVSREKKERFSLILESASTNQTSMYLCASSSNEKLFFGSGTQLSVL.

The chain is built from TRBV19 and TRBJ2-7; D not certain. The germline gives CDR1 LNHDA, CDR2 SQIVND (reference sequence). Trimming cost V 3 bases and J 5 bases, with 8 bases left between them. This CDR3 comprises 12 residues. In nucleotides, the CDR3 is TGTGCCAGTAGTATTGGTACAGACGAGCAGTACTTC. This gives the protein CASSIGTDEQYF.

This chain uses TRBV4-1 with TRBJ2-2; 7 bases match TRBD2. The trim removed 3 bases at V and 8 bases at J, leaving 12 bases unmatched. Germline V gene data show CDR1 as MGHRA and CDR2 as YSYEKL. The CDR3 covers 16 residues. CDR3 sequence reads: CASSHGREPRRGELFF. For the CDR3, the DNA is TGCGCCAGCAGCCATGGGCGGGAGCCCCGACGTGGGGAGCTGTTTTTT.

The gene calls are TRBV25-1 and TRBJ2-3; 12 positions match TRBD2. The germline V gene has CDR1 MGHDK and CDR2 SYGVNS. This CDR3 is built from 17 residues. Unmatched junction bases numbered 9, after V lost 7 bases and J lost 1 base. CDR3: CASTRTSGVWGTDTQYF. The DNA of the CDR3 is TGTGCCAGCACCCGGACTAGCGGGGTATGGGGCACAGATACGCAGTATTTT.

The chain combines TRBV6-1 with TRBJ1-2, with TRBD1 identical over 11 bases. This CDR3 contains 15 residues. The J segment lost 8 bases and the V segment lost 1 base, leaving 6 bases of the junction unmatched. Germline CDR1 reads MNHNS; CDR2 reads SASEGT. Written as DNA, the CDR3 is TGTGCCAGCAGTGAAGTAGGACAGGGGGCTGAAGGCTACACCTTC. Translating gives CASSEVGQGAEGYTF.

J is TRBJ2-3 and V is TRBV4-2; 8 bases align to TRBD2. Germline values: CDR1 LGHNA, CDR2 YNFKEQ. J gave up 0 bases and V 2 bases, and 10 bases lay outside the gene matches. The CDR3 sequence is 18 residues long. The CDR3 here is CASSQPPTSAKSTDTQYF. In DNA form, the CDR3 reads TGTGCCAGCAGCCAACCCCCGACTAGCGCGAAAAGCACAGATACGCAGTATTTT.

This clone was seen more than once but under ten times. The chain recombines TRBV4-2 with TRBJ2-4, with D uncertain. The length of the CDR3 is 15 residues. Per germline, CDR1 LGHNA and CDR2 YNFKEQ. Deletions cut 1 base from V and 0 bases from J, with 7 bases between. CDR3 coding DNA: TGTGCCAGCAGCCAAGTTGGCACAGCCAAAAACATTCAGTACTTC. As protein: CASSQVGTAKNIQYF.

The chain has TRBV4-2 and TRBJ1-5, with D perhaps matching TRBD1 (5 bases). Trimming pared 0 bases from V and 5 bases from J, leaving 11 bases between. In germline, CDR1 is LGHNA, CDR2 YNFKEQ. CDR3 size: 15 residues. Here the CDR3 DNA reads TGTGCCAGCAGCCAAGATTCAGGGAGGGATCAGCCCCAGCATTTT. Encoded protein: CASSQDSGRDQPQHF.

This CDR3 reads CAYIPKTGQETQYF. In DNA, the CDR3 is TGTGCTTATATTCCCAAAACAGGGCAAGAGACCCAGTACTTC. V and J are TRBV10-3 and TRBJ2-5; TRBD1 might be the D (6 bases). The CDR3 has 14 amino acids. Germline V gene data show CDR1 as ENHRY and CDR2 as SYGVKD.

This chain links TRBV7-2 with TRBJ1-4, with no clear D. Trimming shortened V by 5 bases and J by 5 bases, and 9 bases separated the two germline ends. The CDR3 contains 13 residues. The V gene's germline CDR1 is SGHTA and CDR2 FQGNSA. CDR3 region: CASSPRPNEKLFF. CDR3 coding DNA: TGTGCCAGCAGCCCGCGGCCCAATGAAAAACTGTTTTTT.

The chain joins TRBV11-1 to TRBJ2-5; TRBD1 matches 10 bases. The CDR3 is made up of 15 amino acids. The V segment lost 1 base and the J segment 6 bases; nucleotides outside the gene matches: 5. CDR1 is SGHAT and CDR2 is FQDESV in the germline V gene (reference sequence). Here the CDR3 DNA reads TGTGCCAGCAGCTTAGTTGGGACAGGGGTACAGACCCAGTACTTC. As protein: CASSLVGTGVQTQYF.

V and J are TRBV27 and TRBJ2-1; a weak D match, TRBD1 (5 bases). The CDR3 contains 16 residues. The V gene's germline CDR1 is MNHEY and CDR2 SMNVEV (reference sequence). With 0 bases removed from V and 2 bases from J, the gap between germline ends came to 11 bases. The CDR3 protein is CASSLSGASAYNEQFF. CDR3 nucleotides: TGTGCCAGCAGTTTATCTGGGGCTTCAGCCTACAATGAGCAGTTCTTC.

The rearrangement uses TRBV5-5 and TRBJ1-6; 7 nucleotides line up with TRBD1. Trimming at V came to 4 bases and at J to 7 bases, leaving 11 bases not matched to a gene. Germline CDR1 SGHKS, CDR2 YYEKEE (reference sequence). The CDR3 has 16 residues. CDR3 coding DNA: TGTGCCAGCAGCCCATTAACCGGGACAGAGAATTCACCCCTCCACTTT. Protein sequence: CASSPLTGTENSPLHF. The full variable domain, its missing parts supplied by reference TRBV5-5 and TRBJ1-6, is DAGVTQSPTHLIKTRGQQVTLRCSPISGHKSVSWYQQVLGQGPQFIFQYYEKEERGRGNFPDRFSARQFPNYSSELNVNALLLGDSALYLCASSPLTGTENSPLHFGNGTRLTVT.

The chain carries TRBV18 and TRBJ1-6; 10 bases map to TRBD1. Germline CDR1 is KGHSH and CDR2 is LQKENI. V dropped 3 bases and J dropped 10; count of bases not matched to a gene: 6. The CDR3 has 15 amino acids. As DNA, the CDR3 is TGTGCCAGCTCACCGGGACAGGGGACATGGTCACCCCTCCACTTT. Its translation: CASSPGQGTWSPLHF.

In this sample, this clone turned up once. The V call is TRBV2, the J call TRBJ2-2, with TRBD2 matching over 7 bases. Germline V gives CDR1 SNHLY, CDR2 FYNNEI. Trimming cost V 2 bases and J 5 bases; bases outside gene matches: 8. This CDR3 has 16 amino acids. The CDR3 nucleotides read TGTGCCAGCAGTGAAATTGGGCGGGAGATTACCGGGGAGCTGTTTTTT. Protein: CASSEIGREITGELFF.

CDR3 protein: CASSSGTFTGELFF. CDR3 sequence (DNA): TGCGCCAGCAGCTCCGGGACTTTCACCGGGGAGCTGTTTTTT. The rearrangement joins TRBV5-1 to TRBJ2-2; tentative D call: TRBD2 (6 bases). The CDR3 contains 14 residues. V lost 3 bases and J lost 4, with 10 bases in between. Germline CDR1 reads SGHRS; CDR2 reads YFSETQ.

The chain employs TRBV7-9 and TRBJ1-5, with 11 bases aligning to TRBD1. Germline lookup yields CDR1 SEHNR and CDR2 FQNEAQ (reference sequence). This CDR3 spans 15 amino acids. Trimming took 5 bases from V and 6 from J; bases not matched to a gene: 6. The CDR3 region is CASSQGQGGIQPQHF. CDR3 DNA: TGTGCCAGCAGCCAGGGACAGGGGGGAATTCAGCCCCAGCATTTT. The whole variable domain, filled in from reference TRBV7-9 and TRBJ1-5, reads DTGVSQNPRHKITKRGQNVTFRCDPISEHNRLYWYRQTLGQGPEFLTYFQNEAQLEKSRLLSDRFSAERPKGSFSTLEIQRTEQGDSAMYLCASSQGQGGIQPQHFGDGTRLSIL.

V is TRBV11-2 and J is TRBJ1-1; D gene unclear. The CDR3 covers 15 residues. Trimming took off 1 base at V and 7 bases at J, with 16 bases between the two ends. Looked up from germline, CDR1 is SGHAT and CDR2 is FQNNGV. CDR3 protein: CASSLGLGGVGEAFF. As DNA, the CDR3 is TGTGCCAGCAGCTTAGGTCTTGGCGGGGTCGGTGAAGCTTTCTTT.

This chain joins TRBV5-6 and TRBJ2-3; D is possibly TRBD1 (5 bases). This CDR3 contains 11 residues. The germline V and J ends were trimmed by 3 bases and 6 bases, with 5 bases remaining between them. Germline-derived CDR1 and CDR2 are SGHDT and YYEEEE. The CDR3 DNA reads TGTGCCAGCAGCTACAGGGATACGCAGTATTTT. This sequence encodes CASSYRDTQYF.

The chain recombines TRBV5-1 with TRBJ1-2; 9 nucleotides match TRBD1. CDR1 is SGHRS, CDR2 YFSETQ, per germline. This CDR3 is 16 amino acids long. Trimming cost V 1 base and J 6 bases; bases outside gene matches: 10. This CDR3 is CASSLPLDRGFDGYTF. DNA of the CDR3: TGCGCCAGCAGCTTGCCCCTGGACAGGGGATTTGATGGCTACACCTTC. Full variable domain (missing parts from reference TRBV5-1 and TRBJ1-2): KAGVTQTPRYLIKTRGQQVTLSCSPISGHRSVSWYQQTPGQGLQFLFEYFSETQRNKGNFPGRFSGRQFSNSRSEMNVSTLELGDSALYLCASSLPLDRGFDGYTFGSGTRLTVV.

CDR3: CAWSVLFGSGGDTGELFF. CDR3 in DNA: TGTGCCTGGAGTGTACTCTTTGGTTCAGGGGGAGACACCGGGGAGCTGTTTTTT. The chain employs TRBV30 and TRBJ2-2; 7 bases match TRBD1. The CDR3 covers 18 residues. V gave up 0 bases and J gave up 3 bases; unmatched junction bases: 13. Germline CDR1 is GTSNPN and CDR2 is SVGIG (reference sequence).

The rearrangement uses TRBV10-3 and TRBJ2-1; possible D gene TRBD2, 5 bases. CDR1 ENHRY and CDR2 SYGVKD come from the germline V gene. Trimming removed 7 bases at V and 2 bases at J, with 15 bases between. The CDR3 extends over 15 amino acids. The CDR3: CAITDGGQAYNEQFF. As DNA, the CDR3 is TGTGCCATCACCGATGGAGGCCAAGCCTACAATGAGCAGTTCTTC.

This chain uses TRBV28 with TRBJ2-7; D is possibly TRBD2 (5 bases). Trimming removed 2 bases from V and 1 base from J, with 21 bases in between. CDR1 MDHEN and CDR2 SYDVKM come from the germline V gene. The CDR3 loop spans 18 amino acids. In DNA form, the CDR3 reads TGTGCCAGCAGTTTAACGATCCGAATTCATCGGGGATCCTACGAGCAGTACTTC. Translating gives CASSLTIRIHRGSYEQYF.